The sample holds a few counts of the clone carrying this T cell receptor (beta chain). These data come from a study of blood T cell repertoires in COVID-19. In the source study's methods: Using reference gene primer amplification, nucleated cell counts were estimated. Profiled with immunoSEQ multiplex PCR; TCRdb holds only in-frame clones, not every one. V, J and clone size were drawn from that table, and D and trimming were deduced from the DNA. Among some 120,000 clones, around 87% were seen once, and the ten largest hold approximately 3.3%. The specimen was peripheral blood. This TCR was recovered from a woman aged 55-70 years with acute or convalescent COVID-19.

Here the CDR3 reads CASSTQTGQGIYGYTF. For the CDR3, the DNA is TGCGCCAGCAGCACTCAAACGGGACAGGGGATCTATGGCTACACCTTC. The chain links TRBV5-1 to TRBJ1-2; the match to TRBD1 covers 10 bases. Germline CDR1 SGHRS, CDR2 YFSETQ. This CDR3 spans 16 amino acids. Unmatched junction bases numbered 10, after V lost 4 bases and J lost 4 bases.